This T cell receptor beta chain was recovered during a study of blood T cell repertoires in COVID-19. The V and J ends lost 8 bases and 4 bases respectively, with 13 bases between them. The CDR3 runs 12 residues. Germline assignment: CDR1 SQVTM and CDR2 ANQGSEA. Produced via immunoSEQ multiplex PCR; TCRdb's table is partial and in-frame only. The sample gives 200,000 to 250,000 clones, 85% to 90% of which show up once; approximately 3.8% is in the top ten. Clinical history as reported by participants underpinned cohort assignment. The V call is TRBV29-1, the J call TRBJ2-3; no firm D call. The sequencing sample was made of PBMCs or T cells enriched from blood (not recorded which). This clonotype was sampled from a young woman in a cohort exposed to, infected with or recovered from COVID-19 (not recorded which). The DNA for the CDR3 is TGCAGCACGAGAGGTTCGGCAGATACGCAGTATTTT. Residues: CSTRGSADTQYF.